These 20 T cell receptor beta chains were all obtained from the same sample, sequenced in a study of Tregs in tolerant kidney transplant recipients. Here immunoSEQ multiplex PCR was the method, and the copy in TCRdb shows in-frame clones only, minus some. Seen here are more than 90,000 clones, 92% observed once, and the top ten hold approximately 0.6%. The source material was CD4+ T cells from blood. The receptors here all came from a human donor in good health.

The table lists this clone with a count of one. V is TRBV21-1 and J is TRBJ1-5; the D call in the table, TRBD1, was not verified against the DNA. TRBV21-1 is designated a pseudogene. The CDR3 spans 13 residues. Here the CDR3 DNA reads TGTGCCAGCACGATAAAGGACAGGCCGCCCCAGCATTTT. This gives the protein CASTIKDRPPQHF.

The rearrangement links TRBV4-1 to TRBJ1-4, with D possibly being TRBD1 (5 bases). V lost 1 base to trimming and J lost 8 bases, with 17 bases between them. Germline V gene data show CDR1 as MGHRA and CDR2 as YSYEKL. The CDR3 runs 16 residues. Written as DNA, the CDR3 is TGCGCCAGCAGCCAAGCCGGGGTTAGGGGCGCAGAAAAACTGTTTTTT. Its translation: CASSQAGVRGAEKLFF.

This clone was seen just once. The V gene is TRBV2, the J gene TRBJ1-4; 10 nucleotides align to TRBD1. Germline V gene sequence: CDR1 SNHLY, CDR2 FYNNEI. The V and J ends lost 6 bases and 7 bases, in that order; junction bases with no gene match: 5. The CDR3 sequence is 14 residues long. The CDR3 loop reads CASRMDRGFEKLFF. CDR3 sequence (DNA): TGTGCCAGCAGAATGGACAGGGGGTTTGAAAAACTGTTTTTT.

This rearrangement joins TRBV5-1 to TRBJ2-5, with D unclear. V was clipped by 5 bases and J by 5 bases, with 7 bases between them. Germline V gives CDR1 SGHRS, CDR2 YFSETQ. The CDR3 runs 11 residues. CDR3 DNA sequence: TGCGCCAGCAGGTCTGGGGAGACCCAGTACTTC. This encodes CASRSGETQYF.

This sequence joins TRBV10-1 and TRBJ1-4, with D unclear. The germline V gene encodes CDR1 WNHNN and CDR2 SYGVQD (reference sequence). Trimming took 4 bases from V and 0 from J, leaving 9 bases between them. The CDR3 runs to 15 residues. The DNA of the CDR3 is TGCGCCAGCAGTGCGAATCGTGCAACTAATGAAAAACTGTTTTTT. Its protein is CASSANRATNEKLFF.

DNA of the CDR3: TGTGCCACCAGCAGAGGGGGGGTCCAGGAATCAGATACGCAGTATTTT. The encoded protein is CATSRGGVQESDTQYF. The chain links TRBV15 to TRBJ2-3, with TRBD2 as a possible D gene (6 bases). V was cut by 1 base and J by 4 bases, with 15 bases left in between. The CDR3 consists of 16 residues. The germline CDR1 and CDR2 sequences are LNHNV and YYDKDF (reference sequence).

The CDR3 region is CASSYKPGFTDTQYF. The CDR3 DNA reads as TGTGCCAGCAGTTACAAACCGGGATTTACAGATACGCAGTATTTT. The chain combines TRBV6-5 with TRBJ2-3; maybe TRBD2 (5 bases). V dropped 2 bases and J dropped 3 bases, with 12 bases sitting between them. Germline V lookup: CDR1 MNHEY, CDR2 SVGAGI. The CDR3 is made up of 15 amino acids.

The chain couples TRBV9 to TRBJ2-5, with D unresolved. Germline CDR1 and CDR2: SGDLS and YYNGEE. The CDR3 spans 14 residues. V was shortened by 4 bases and J by 3 bases, with 13 bases between the two germline ends. The CDR3: CASSPRRGEETQYF. The CDR3 coding sequence is TGTGCCAGCAGCCCCCGTAGAGGAGAAGAGACCCAGTACTTC.

The CDR3 coding sequence is TGTGCCACCGCGAAAACAGGTTATAGCAATCAGCCCCAGCATTTT. Protein sequence: CATAKTGYSNQPQHF. The J gene is TRBJ1-5, the V gene TRBV10-3; D is possibly TRBD1 (5 bases). Per the germline V gene, CDR1 is ENHRY and CDR2 is SYGVKD. The CDR3 totals 15 residues. The germline V and J ends were trimmed by 10 bases and 0 bases, with 16 bases remaining between them.

V gene TRBV6-6 combines with J gene TRBJ1-2, with TRBD1 matching 7 bases. The CDR3 spans 13 residues. Trimming at V came to 7 bases and at J to 7 bases, leaving 9 bases not matched to a gene. Germline V CDR1 and CDR2: MNHNY, SVGAGI (reference sequence). Here the CDR3 DNA reads TGTGCCAGCACCCCTCAGACAGGGACTGGCTACACCTTC. Translation: CASTPQTGTGYTF.

This clone was counted once. The gene calls are TRBV18 and TRBJ1-2; 9 positions match TRBD1. Trimming cost V 6 bases and J 5 bases; bases outside gene matches: 7. This CDR3 comprises 14 residues. Germline values: CDR1 KGHSH, CDR2 LQKENI. CDR3: CASSRQGDLYGYTF. The DNA for the CDR3 is TGTGCCAGCTCCCGACAGGGGGATCTTTATGGCTACACCTTC.

This chain joins TRBV5-1 and TRBJ2-3; perhaps TRBD2 as D (6 bases). The CDR3 has 14 residues. V was cut by 4 bases and J by 0 bases, with 9 bases left in between. Germline V gene sequence: CDR1 SGHRS, CDR2 YFSETQ. The DNA for the CDR3 is TGCGCCAGCAGCCCGGGACTGAGCACAGATACGCAGTATTTT. This sequence encodes CASSPGLSTDTQYF.

The V call is TRBV7-2, the J call TRBJ1-2; 8 bases match TRBD1. J lost 6 bases, V lost 3 bases, and 6 bases had no gene match. Germline lookup yields CDR1 SGHTA and CDR2 FQGNSA. This CDR3 region has 14 residues. The CDR3: CASSFGQGRNGYTF. CDR3 DNA sequence: TGTGCCAGCAGCTTCGGACAGGGAAGGAATGGCTACACCTTC.

V is TRBV5-5 and J is TRBJ1-6, with D possibly being TRBD1 (6 bases). CDR1 SGHKS and CDR2 YYEKEE come from the germline V gene (reference sequence). The CDR3 is 15 amino acids. The V end was cut by 1 base, the J end by 7 bases, with 12 bases between. The CDR3: CASSLWQGINSPLHF. The CDR3 DNA reads as TGTGCCAGCAGCTTGTGGCAGGGGATCAATTCACCCCTCCACTTT.

This clone was picked up a small number of times. The sample carries other DNA sequences with the same CDR3. This chain uses TRBV6-5 with TRBJ2-5; TRBD1 or TRBD2 may be the D gene (5 bases each). From germline, CDR1 is MNHEY and CDR2 SVGAGI. The CDR3 length is 15 residues. Trimming left V 0 bases short and J 5 bases short, with 13 bases between. The CDR3 loop reads CASSYSAGTEETQYF. CDR3 in DNA: TGTGCCAGCAGTTACTCGGCAGGGACGGAGGAGACCCAGTACTTC.

The chain uses TRBV9 and TRBJ2-1; unclear D gene. Between the trimmed V and J ends, which lost 4 bases and 9 bases, there was a span of 11 bases. This CDR3 contains 12 residues. Germline CDR1 is SGDLS and CDR2 is YYNGEE. The CDR3 DNA sequence: TGTGCCAGCAGCCCCGTAAGGAGTGAGCAGTTCTTC. Translated, it gives CASSPVRSEQFF.

V usage is TRBV9 and J usage is TRBJ2-3; D remains unclear. V was shortened by 0 bases and J by 1 base, with 3 bases between the two germline ends. The CDR3 extends over 13 amino acids. The germline CDR1 and CDR2 sequences are SGDLS and YYNGEE. The CDR3 region is CASSVGGTDTQYF. The DNA for the CDR3 is TGTGCCAGCAGCGTAGGGGGCACAGATACGCAGTATTTT.

V and J are TRBV4-2 and TRBJ2-7; TRBD1 is a possible D gene (5 bases). V was clipped by 0 bases and J by 0 bases, with 12 bases between them. The CDR3 runs to 16 residues. Germline assignment: CDR1 LGHNA and CDR2 YNFKEQ. CDR3 nucleotides: TGTGCCAGCAGCCAAGAAGGTAGGGGTCCCTCCTACGAGCAGTACTTC. Translated, it gives CASSQEGRGPSYEQYF.

CDR3 in amino acids: CASSLVQGGYGETQYF. The CDR3 DNA is TGCGCCAGCAGCTTGGTACAGGGGGGATACGGAGAGACCCAGTACTTC. The chain combines TRBV5-1 with TRBJ2-5; 8 bases match TRBD1. There are 16 residues in the CDR3. CDR1 is SGHRS, CDR2 YFSETQ, per germline. The V segment lost 0 bases and the J segment 4 bases; nucleotides outside the gene matches: 8.

This chain uses TRBV18 with TRBJ2-1; D remains ambiguous. There are 13 residues in the CDR3. CDR1 and CDR2 (germline): KGHSH, LQKENI. Trimming removed 2 bases at V and 8 bases at J, with 10 bases between. This CDR3 is CASSPSSADEQFF. The CDR3 DNA sequence: TGTGCCAGCTCACCATCGAGTGCGGATGAGCAGTTCTTC.